These 25 T cell receptor beta chains share one sample of origin, sequenced in a study of blood T cell repertoires in COVID-19. Assay used: immunoSEQ multiplex PCR; TCRdb lists only in-frame clones, some missing. The sample includes about 370,000 clones, 89% seen only once; the top ten take 2.5% to 3.5%. The sample comprised peripheral blood. These receptors originate from a woman aged 25 to 39 with COVID-19, enrolled during active disease.

V usage is TRBV14 and J usage is TRBJ1-3; 9 positions match TRBD1. Germline assignment: CDR1 SGHDN and CDR2 FVKESK. CDR3 length: 16 residues. J gave up 0 bases and V 4 bases, and 4 bases lay outside the gene matches. CDR3 region: CASSPGTGISGNTIYF. The CDR3 nucleotides read TGTGCCAGCAGCCCGGGGACAGGGATCTCTGGAAACACCATATATTTT.

There are a few counts of this clone. The CDR3 region is CASRFRENTEAFF. The DNA of the CDR3 is TGTGCCAGCAGATTCCGGGAGAACACTGAAGCTTTCTTT. The V gene is TRBV7-2, the J gene TRBJ1-1; D is unresolved. Trimming shortened V by 6 bases and J by 1 base, and 9 bases separated the two germline ends. The CDR3 extends over 13 amino acids. Germline assignment: CDR1 SGHTA and CDR2 FQGNSA.

V is TRBV28 and J is TRBJ1-4; 7 bases agree with TRBD1. Germline V gives CDR1 MDHEN, CDR2 SYDVKM. This CDR3 region has 15 residues. V dropped 4 bases and J dropped 4; count of bases not matched to a gene: 6. Here the CDR3 DNA reads TGTGCCAGCAGTTACGGACAGGCCCGTAATGAAAAACTGTTTTTT. Amino acid sequence: CASSYGQARNEKLFF.

The V and J genes are TRBV6-2 or TRBV6-3 and TRBJ1-5; 8 bases map to TRBD1. With 5 bases clipped from V and 7 bases from J, the junction kept 10 bases outside the gene matches. Germline V lookup: CDR1 MNHEY, CDR2 SVGEGT. The CDR3 extends over 15 amino acids. The CDR3 nucleotides read TGTGCCAGCAGTCCCCAGGACAGGGATGGCCAGCCCCAGCATTTT. Amino acid sequence: CASSPQDRDGQPQHF.

V usage is TRBV30 and J usage is TRBJ1-1, with 8 bases matching TRBD1. Germline V CDR1 and CDR2: GTSNPN, SVGIG (reference sequence). With 0 bases clipped from V and 3 bases from J, the junction kept 3 bases outside the gene matches. The CDR3 consists of 14 residues. The CDR3, as DNA: TGTGCCTGGAGTGTAGGGACAGGAGACACTGAAGCTTTCTTT. Protein sequence: CAWSVGTGDTEAFF.

This clone was seen a handful of times. The chain joins TRBV5-1 to TRBJ2-1; D is perhaps TRBD2 (6 bases). The CDR3 sequence is 12 residues long. Trimming shortened V by 0 bases and J by 10 bases, and 8 bases separated the two germline ends. CDR1 is SGHRS, CDR2 YFSETQ, per germline. The CDR3 bases are TGCGCCAGCAGCTTGGGGGGAGGCGAGCAGTTCTTC. It yields the protein CASSLGGGEQFF.

The V call is TRBV5-4, the J call TRBJ2-1, with TRBD2 as a possible D gene (6 bases). V was clipped by 1 base and J by 9 bases, with 11 bases between them. This CDR3 is built from 13 residues. Germline V gene data show CDR1 as SGHNT and CDR2 as YYREEE (reference sequence). The CDR3 coding sequence is TGTGCCAGCAGCTTGAGAGAAGCGGGTGAGCAGTTCTTC. It translates to CASSLREAGEQFF.

V and J are TRBV29-1 and TRBJ2-1; D uncertain. The CDR3 is 12 residues long. Germline V gene lookup returns CDR1 SQVTM and CDR2 ANQGSEA. V was trimmed by 5 bases and J by 7 bases, leaving 12 bases between them. CDR3 DNA: TGCAGCGTTCACGCGCGGTTAAATGAGCAGTTCTTC. Translation gives CSVHARLNEQFF.

The chain has TRBV21-1 and TRBJ1-1; the listed D gene, TRBD1, was not tested against the DNA. TRBV21-1 is a known pseudogene. The CDR3 is 16 amino acids. The CDR3 region has the DNA TGTGCCAGCAGCAAAGAGTGGGCTCACAAACGGACTGAAGCTTTCTTT. It codes for CASSKEWAHKRTEAFF.

This chain joins TRBV4-2 and TRBJ1-1; no clear D gene. V gave up 1 base and J gave up 2 bases, with 11 bases separating them. This CDR3 region has 15 residues. The V gene's germline CDR1 is LGHNA and CDR2 YNFKEQ. CDR3 loop: CASSQVGEGNTEAFF. The CDR3 coding sequence is TGTGCCAGCAGCCAAGTGGGTGAGGGAAACACTGAAGCTTTCTTT.

This clone was found once. J is TRBJ1-2 and V is TRBV6-5; 7 bases line up with TRBD1. Germline loops: CDR1 MNHEY, CDR2 SVGAGI. V was clipped by 5 bases and J by 4 bases; unmatched bases: 7. The CDR3 covers 14 residues. CDR3 loop: CASSTLQGLYGYTF. Here the CDR3 DNA reads TGTGCCAGCAGTACCCTACAGGGGCTCTATGGCTACACCTTC.

The V and J genes are TRBV9 and TRBJ2-1, with D possibly being TRBD2 (5 bases). The CDR3 has 16 amino acids. Germline V gene sequence: CDR1 SGDLS, CDR2 YYNGEE. V was pared by 4 bases and J by 2 bases, with 16 bases between. The CDR3 coding sequence is TGTGCCAGCAGCCCCCGCCTAGCCTCGACCTACAATGAGCAGTTCTTC. This encodes CASSPRLASTYNEQFF. Full variable domain (missing parts from reference TRBV9 and TRBJ2-1): DSGVTQTPKHLITATGQRVTLRCSPRSGDLSVYWYQQSLDQGLQFLIQYYNGEERAKGNILERFSAQQFPDLHSELNLSSLELGDSALYFCASSPRLASTYNEQFFGPGTRLTVL.

The chain couples TRBV7-2 to TRBJ1-1; TRBD1 matches at 9 bases. Germline V gene lookup returns CDR1 SGHTA and CDR2 FQGNSA. The CDR3 runs 15 residues. V was clipped by 3 bases and J by 0 bases; unmatched bases: 2. The CDR3 DNA reads as TGTGCCAGCAGCTTTCGGACAGGGGTGAACACTGAAGCTTTCTTT. Residues: CASSFRTGVNTEAFF.

The rearrangement links TRBV6-2 or TRBV6-3 to TRBJ1-1; perhaps TRBD1 as D (5 bases). Germline CDR1 MNHEY, CDR2 SVGEGT. The CDR3 spans 14 residues. Trimming removed 6 bases at V and 0 bases at J, with 11 bases between. For the CDR3, the DNA is TGTGCCAGCAGCGACGCGGGACTGAACACTGAAGCTTTCTTT. Its protein is CASSDAGLNTEAFF.

The rearrangement links TRBV6-1 to TRBJ1-5; 7 bases align to TRBD1. Germline V CDR1 and CDR2: MNHNS, SASEGT. V lost 3 bases and J lost 4; bases outside the gene matches: 9. There are 16 residues in the CDR3. CDR3 bases: TGTGCCAGCAGTGACAATCTACAGGGGACGAATCAGCCCCAGCATTTT. Protein sequence: CASSDNLQGTNQPQHF.

This clone was counted once. This chain connects TRBV4-3 to TRBJ2-3; D possibly corresponds to TRBD2 (6 bases). The CDR3 has 18 amino acids. V was pared by 0 bases and J by 2 bases, with 18 bases between. From germline, CDR1 is LGHNA and CDR2 YSLEER. The CDR3 region has the DNA TGCGCCAGCAGCCAAGAAAGCGATCTAGCGAGCTACACAGATACGCAGTATTTT. It specifies CASSQESDLASYTDTQYF.

Note on this clone: Other DNA sequences from this sample encode an identical CDR3 as well. The chain couples TRBV6-5 to TRBJ2-7; 8 nucleotides agree with TRBD1. This CDR3 spans 14 amino acids. V gave up 0 bases and J gave up 3 bases; unmatched junction bases: 1. Germline V gene sequence: CDR1 MNHEY, CDR2 SVGAGI. Here the CDR3 reads CASSYSTGDYEQYF. DNA for the CDR3: TGTGCCAGCAGTTACTCGACAGGGGACTACGAGCAGTACTTC.

This rearrangement joins TRBV4-2 to TRBJ1-2, with 12 nucleotides matching TRBD1. The CDR3 runs to 18 residues. The germline V gene encodes CDR1 LGHNA and CDR2 YNFKEQ. V trimming: 0 bases; J trimming: 7 bases; junction bases outside the gene matches: 12. The CDR3 nucleotides read TGTGCCAGCAGCCAAGATCTGGTCTTTGGGACAGGGGGCCTTGGCTACACCTTC. Translation gives CASSQDLVFGTGGLGYTF.

This chain connects TRBV19 to TRBJ1-5, with a possible D match to TRBD1 (6 bases). Trimming cost V 7 bases and J 7 bases, with 17 bases left between them. The length of the CDR3 is 14 residues. CDR1 and CDR2 (germline): LNHDA, SQIVND (reference sequence). The CDR3 region has the DNA TGTGCCAGTATGGGGAACAGGGTGGGCCAGCCCCAGCATTTT. It is translated as CASMGNRVGQPQHF.

The chain combines TRBV11-3 with TRBJ2-3, with no clear D. V lost 1 base and J lost 2, with 10 bases in between. The germline V gene encodes CDR1 SGHNT and CDR2 YENEEA. The CDR3 runs to 15 residues. The CDR3 sequence: CASSLAARPTDTQYF. The CDR3 DNA reads as TGTGCCAGCAGCTTAGCGGCGAGGCCCACAGATACGCAGTATTTT.

V and J are TRBV11-1 and TRBJ1-4; tentatively, D is TRBD1 (6 bases). V lost 4 bases and J 7 bases, leaving 19 bases between the germline ends. The length of the CDR3 is 16 residues. Germline V gene sequence: CDR1 SGHAT, CDR2 FQDESV (reference sequence). CDR3 residues: CASSWTALGGPEKLFF. The CDR3 DNA reads TGTGCCAGCAGCTGGACAGCGTTGGGGGGGCCTGAAAAACTGTTTTTT.

In DNA, the CDR3 is TGCGCCAGCAGCCAGAATGGGGGGGATGAAAAACTGTTTTTT. This sequence encodes CASSQNGGDEKLFF. V is TRBV4-3 and J is TRBJ1-4; a weak D match, TRBD1 (5 bases). The CDR3 contains 14 residues. Trimming shortened V by 3 bases and J by 6 bases, and 11 bases separated the two germline ends. Germline CDR1 reads LGHNA; CDR2 reads YSLEER.

This clone was observed a few times. This sequence joins TRBV5-1 and TRBJ1-3, with a possible D match to TRBD1 (6 bases). This CDR3 has 15 residues. V lost 4 bases and J 6 bases, leaving 17 bases between the germline ends. Germline V gives CDR1 SGHRS, CDR2 YFSETQ. CDR3 loop: CASSTTGLDVNTIYF. The CDR3 nucleotides read TGCGCCAGCAGCACCACAGGGTTGGATGTAAACACCATATATTTT.

V and J are TRBV5-1 and TRBJ1-1; no firm D call. Trimming pared 0 bases from V and 0 bases from J, leaving 9 bases between. The CDR3 is made up of 15 amino acids. Germline lookup yields CDR1 SGHRS and CDR2 YFSETQ. CDR3 sequence (DNA): TGCGCCAGCAGCTTGGACGGCGGCATGAACACTGAAGCTTTCTTT. Translation: CASSLDGGMNTEAFF.

The J gene is TRBJ2-2, the V gene TRBV19; TRBD2 is a possible D gene (5 bases). The CDR3 covers 16 residues. V dropped 7 bases and J dropped 2 bases, with 17 bases sitting between them. Germline V lookup: CDR1 LNHDA, CDR2 SQIVND (reference sequence). CDR3 DNA sequence: TGTGCCAGTACCCTAGCTTCTGGACCCAACACCGGGGAGCTGTTTTTT. Translating gives CASTLASGPNTGELFF.